These 3 T cell receptor beta chains were sequenced from one sample in a study of T cell repertoires in cytomegalovirus infection. Antigens for these TCRs are unknown. A single record per CDR3 protein comes from TCRdb applying MiXCR to the reads. The sample has fewer than 1,000,000 distinct CDR3 sequences; around a third are singletons. Sequenced material: cultured CD8+ T cells from PBMCs, taken from culture after CMV antigen stimulation. All receptors derive from a human donor in good health (CMV status not recorded). Some clones in this sample may be carry-over from other donors' samples.

The chain combines TRBV4-1 with TRBJ2-1; possible D gene TRBD1, 6 bases. The CDR3 contains 16 residues. Trimming shortened V by 1 base and J by 5 bases, and 15 bases separated the two germline ends. The germline gives CDR1 MGHRA, CDR2 YSYEKL. CDR3 in DNA: TGCGCCAGCAGCCAAGTAACCGGGACACTGAACAATGAGCAGTTCTTC. Its protein is CASSQVTGTLNNEQFF.

CDR3 loop: CAISTKTRGDSTEAFF. In DNA form, the CDR3 reads TGTGCCATCAGCACAAAAACTAGGGGGGATAGCACTGAAGCTTTCTTT. V usage is TRBV10-3 and J usage is TRBJ1-1, with a weak D call TRBD1 (6 bases). This CDR3 region has 16 residues. V was pared by 6 bases and J by 4 bases, with 21 bases between. Per germline, CDR1 ENHRY and CDR2 SYGVKD.

CDR3 in amino acids: CASSSPSPPEGRDGSPGELFF. DNA of the CDR3: TGTGCCAGCAGCTCGCCGAGCCCGCCCGAGGGCAGGGACGGTAGTCCCGGGGAGCTGTTTTTT. The rearrangement links TRBV7-9 to TRBJ2-2; D may match TRBD1 or TRBD2 (5 bases each). The CDR3 loop spans 21 amino acids. CDR1 is SEHNR and CDR2 is FQNEAQ in the germline V gene (reference sequence). V lost 4 bases and J 6 bases, leaving 33 bases between the germline ends.